Only one count was recorded for the clone carrying this T cell receptor (beta chain). The data originate from a study of blood T cell repertoires in COVID-19. Overall study context: The United States, Italy and Spain supplied acute and convalescent COVID-19 samples. T cells, B-cell-depleted T cells, or PBMCs supplied cDNA or gDNA.

The ends were cut back, 3 bases at V and 0 bases at J, with 9 bases in the middle. Germline assignment: CDR1 LGHNA and CDR2 YNFKEQ. There are 15 residues in the CDR3. In the study's own analysis: Estimates of nucleated cell counts were drawn from the amplification of reference gene primers. The repertoire was sequenced with immunoSEQ multiplex PCR; TCRdb's copy has only in-frame clones and lacks some. V, J and clone size reflect that table, while D and trimming were determined from the DNA. Of about 24,000 clones in the sample, about 89% were seen once. The TCR sequence derives from a man aged 45-65 years with active COVID-19. The chain combines TRBV4-2 with TRBJ2-1, with unresolved D. Sample: peripheral blood. The CDR3 DNA follows: TGTGCCAGCAGCCAGCTGCTGAGCTCCTACAATGAGCAGTTCTTC. Protein sequence: CASSQLLSSYNEQFF.